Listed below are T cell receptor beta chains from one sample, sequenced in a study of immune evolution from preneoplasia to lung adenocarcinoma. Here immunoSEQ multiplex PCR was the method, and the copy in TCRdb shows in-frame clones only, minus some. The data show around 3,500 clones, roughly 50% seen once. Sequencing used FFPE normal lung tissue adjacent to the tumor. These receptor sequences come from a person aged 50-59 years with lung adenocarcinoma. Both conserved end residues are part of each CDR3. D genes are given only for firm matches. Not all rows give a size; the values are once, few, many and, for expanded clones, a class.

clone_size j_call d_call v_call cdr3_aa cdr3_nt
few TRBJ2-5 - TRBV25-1 CASSESWTDQETQYF TGTGCCAGCAGTGAATCTTGGACAGACCAAGAGACCCAGTACTTC
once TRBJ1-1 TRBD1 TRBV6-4 CASSGQADTEAFF TGTGCCAGCAGCGGACAGGCTGACACTGAAGCTTTCTTT
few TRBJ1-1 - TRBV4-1 CASSQRDGSEAFF TGCGCCAGCAGCCAACGTGACGGTTCTGAAGCTTTCTTT
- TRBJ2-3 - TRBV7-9 CASSPQDTQYF TGTGCCAGCAGCCCCCAAGATACGCAGTATTTT
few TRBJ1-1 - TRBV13 CASSQGGGTSNTEAFF TGTGCCAGCAGCCAAGGGGGTGGGACATCGAACACTGAAGCTTTCTTT
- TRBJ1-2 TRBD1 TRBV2 CASSEGTGGLGYTF TGTGCCAGCAGTGAAGGGACAGGGGGCCTTGGCTACACCTTC
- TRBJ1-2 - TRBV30 CAWSEGLSGYTF TGTGCCTGGAGTGAAGGGCTCTCCGGCTACACCTTC
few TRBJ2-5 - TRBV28 CASSFVDSQETQYF TGTGCCAGCAGTTTTGTGGACAGTCAAGAGACCCAGTACTTC
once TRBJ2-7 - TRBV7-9 CASSSMGSYEQYF TGTGCCAGCAGCTCCATGGGGTCCTACGAGCAGTACTTC
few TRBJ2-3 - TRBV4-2 CASSQNLLDQDTQYF TGTGCCAGCAGCCAAAATCTTCTGGACCAAGATACGCAGTATTTT
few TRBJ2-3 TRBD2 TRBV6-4 CASSDSSGGADTQYF TGTGCCAGCAGTGACTCTAGCGGGGGGGCAGATACGCAGTATTTT
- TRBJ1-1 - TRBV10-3 CAISDNQGSTEAFF TGTGCCATCAGCGACAACCAGGGTAGCACTGAAGCTTTCTTT
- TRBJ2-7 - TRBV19 CASSIAGGLGYYEQYF TGTGCCAGTAGTATCGCCGGTGGCCTAGGTTACTACGAGCAGTACTTC
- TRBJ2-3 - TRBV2 CASSRQRPSQDTQYF TGTGCCAGCAGCAGACAACGACCGAGCCAAGATACGCAGTATTTT
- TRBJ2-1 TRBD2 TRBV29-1 CSGGASSYNEQFF TGCTCCGGGGGGGCAAGCTCCTACAATGAGCAGTTCTTC
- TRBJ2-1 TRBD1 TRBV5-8 CASSLAGQGANYEQFF TGTGCCAGCAGCTTGGCGGGACAGGGGGCAAACTATGAGCAGTTCTTC
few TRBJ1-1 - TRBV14 CASSLLGREAFF TGTGCCAGCAGCCTTTTAGGTCGTGAAGCTTTCTTT
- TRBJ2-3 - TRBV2 CASQGNTDTQYF TGTGCCAGCCAGGGGAACACAGATACGCAGTATTTT
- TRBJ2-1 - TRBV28 CASSHPTHSYNEQFF TGTGCCAGCAGTCACCCGACCCACTCCTACAATGAGCAGTTCTTC
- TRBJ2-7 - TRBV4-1 CASSQDKLASDTPRF TGCGCCAGCAGCCAAGATAAGCTAGCGAGCGACACTCCCCGCTTC
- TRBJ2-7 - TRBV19 CASSTTPTTYEQYF TGTGCCAGTAGTACAACACCCACCACCTACGAGCAGTACTTC
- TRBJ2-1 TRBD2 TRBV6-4 CASSDSTSGSNEQFF TGTGCCAGCAGTGACTCGACTAGCGGGAGCAATGAGCAGTTCTTC
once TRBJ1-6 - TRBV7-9 CASSLDADSLHF TGTGCCAGCAGCTTAGACGCCGATTCCCTCCACTTT
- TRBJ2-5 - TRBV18 CASSPRGLETQYF TGTGCCAGCTCACCGCGAGGGCTCGAGACCCAGTACTTC
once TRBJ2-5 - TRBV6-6 CASSPRGDQETQYF TGTGCCAGCAGCCCTAGGGGGGACCAAGAGACCCAGTACTTC
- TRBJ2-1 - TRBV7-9 CASSPIGGAEEQFF TGTGCCAGCAGCCCTATTGGGGGGGCGGAGGAGCAGTTCTTC
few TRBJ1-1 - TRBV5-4 CASRKTVGNTEAFF TGTGCCAGCAGGAAGACAGTGGGGAACACTGAAGCTTTCTTT
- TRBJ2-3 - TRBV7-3 CASSQSPRDTQYF TGTGCCAGCAGCCAGTCCCCCAGGGATACGCAGTATTTT
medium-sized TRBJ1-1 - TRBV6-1 CASSEVFRNTEAFF TGTGCCAGCAGTGAAGTTTTCCGGAACACTGAAGCTTTCTTT
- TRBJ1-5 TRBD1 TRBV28 CASIQGVWNQPQHF TGTGCCAGCATTCAGGGGGTATGGAATCAGCCCCAGCATTTT
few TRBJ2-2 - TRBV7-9 CASSLQQGLTGELFF TGTGCCAGCAGCTTACAGCAGGGATTGACCGGGGAGCTGTTTTTT
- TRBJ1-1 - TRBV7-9 CASSRQNTEAFF TGTGCCAGCAGCCGACAGAACACTGAAGCTTTCTTT
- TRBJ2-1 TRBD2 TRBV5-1 CASSPLAGDEQFF TGCGCCAGCAGTCCACTAGCGGGCGATGAGCAGTTCTTC
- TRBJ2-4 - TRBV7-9 CASSNIGRTEAKNIQYF TGTGCCAGCAGCAACATCGGAAGGACCGAAGCCAAAAACATTCAGTACTTC
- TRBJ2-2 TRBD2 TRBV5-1 CASSPRLAGNTGELFF TGCGCCAGCAGCCCCCGACTAGCGGGCAACACCGGGGAGCTGTTTTTT
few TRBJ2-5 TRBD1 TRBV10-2 CASGLTGETQYF TGCGCCAGCGGTTTGACAGGGGAGACCCAGTACTTC
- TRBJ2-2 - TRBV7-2 CASSFEGVTGELFF TGTGCCAGCAGCTTCGAGGGGGTCACCGGGGAGCTGTTTTTT
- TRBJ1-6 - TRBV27 CASSLSGGRVSLPLHF TGTGCCAGCAGTTTATCCGGAGGCAGGGTCAGTTTGCCCCTCCACTTT
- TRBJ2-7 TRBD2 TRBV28 CASSPGPERGYEQYF TGTGCCAGCAGTCCGGGCCCGGAGCGGGGCTACGAGCAGTACTTC
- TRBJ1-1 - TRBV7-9 CASSIFTEAFF TGTGCCAGCAGCATCTTTACTGAAGCTTTCTTT
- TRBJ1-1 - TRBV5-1 CASSLNTEAFF TGCGCCAGCAGCTTGAACACTGAAGCTTTCTTT
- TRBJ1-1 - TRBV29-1 CSVVHTNTEAFF TGCAGCGTTGTGCACACAAACACTGAAGCTTTCTTT
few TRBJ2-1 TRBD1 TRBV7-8 CASSSTGTGLQFF TGTGCCAGCAGCTCCACCGGGACAGGCTTGCAGTTCTTC
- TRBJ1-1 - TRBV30 CAWTEDSPRSTEAFF TGTGCCTGGACCGAGGACAGCCCTCGGAGCACTGAAGCTTTCTTT
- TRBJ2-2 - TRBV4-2 CASSLSYKAGELFF TGTGCCAGCAGCCTCTCCTATAAGGCCGGGGAGCTGTTTTTT
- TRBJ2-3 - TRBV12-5 CASGKTGTQYF TGTGCTAGTGGGAAAACAGGTACGCAGTATTTT
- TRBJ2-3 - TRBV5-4 CASSPWTTDTQYF TGTGCCAGCAGCCCCTGGACAACAGATACGCAGTATTTT
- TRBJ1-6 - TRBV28 CASSSPLNSPLHF TGTGCCAGCAGTTCTCCCTTAAATTCACCCCTCCACTTT
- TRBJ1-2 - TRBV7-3 CASSAEPAGDGYGYTF TGTGCCAGCAGCGCCGAACCTGCAGGAGACGGCTATGGCTACACCTTC
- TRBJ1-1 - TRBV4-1 CASKQGPNTEAFF TGCGCCAGCAAACAGGGACCGAACACTGAAGCTTTCTTT
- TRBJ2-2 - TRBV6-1 CASSETTGELFF TGTGCCAGCAGTGAGACCACCGGGGAGCTGTTTTTT
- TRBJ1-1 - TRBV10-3 CAIRQAPETEAFF TGTGCCATCAGACAGGCCCCGGAGACTGAAGCTTTCTTT
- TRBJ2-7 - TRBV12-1 CASSHRTGHTSPYEQYF TGTGCCAGCAGCCATAGGACAGGGCACACATCCCCCTACGAGCAGTACTTC
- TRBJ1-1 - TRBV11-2 CASSLLGAEAFF TGTGCCAGCAGCTTACTGGGGGCTGAAGCTTTCTTT
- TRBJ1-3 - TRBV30 CAWSQTDTIYF TGTGCCTGGAGCCAAACGGACACCATATATTTT
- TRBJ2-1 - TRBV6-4 CASGQHTGNNEQFF TGTGCCAGCGGGCAGCACACCGGTAACAATGAGCAGTTCTTC
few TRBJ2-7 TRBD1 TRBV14 CASRKTGQGGYEQYF TGTGCCAGCAGAAAAACGGGACAGGGAGGCTACGAGCAGTACTTC
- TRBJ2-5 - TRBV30 CAWSVQVGFGETQYF TGTGCCTGGAGTGTACAGGTGGGGTTCGGTGAGACCCAGTACTTC
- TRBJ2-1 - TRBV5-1 CASSLRASSNEQFF TGCGCCAGCAGCTTGCGGGCTAGCAGCAATGAGCAGTTCTTC
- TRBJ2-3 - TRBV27 CASSPDRLAFTDTQYF TGTGCCAGCAGTCCGGACAGACTAGCCTTCACAGATACGCAGTATTTT